The 3 T cell receptor beta chains below all came from one sample that was sequenced in a study of CD4+ T cells in melanoma. Sequencing was performed with immunoSEQ multiplex PCR; in TCRdb, only in-frame clones are kept and a portion is missing. The table includes over 100,000 clones, approximately 92% detected once. Specimen: peripheral blood. These receptor sequences come from a human donor with melanoma.

The V call is TRBV6-1, the J call TRBJ2-2; 9 positions match TRBD2. The CDR3 is 15 amino acids. Trimming removed 3 bases from V and 7 bases from J; junction bases left unmatched: 6. Germline CDR1 and CDR2: MNHNS and SASEGT. CDR3 coding DNA: TGTGCCAGCAGTGATTTAGCGGGAGTTCACGGGGAGCTGTTTTTT. As protein: CASSDLAGVHGELFF.

This clone has more than one count but fewer than ten. V usage is TRBV27 and J usage is TRBJ1-1; 7 bases align to TRBD1. The CDR3 runs to 18 residues. V shed 5 bases, J shed 0 bases, and the junction held 15 bases outside the gene matches. The V gene's germline CDR1 is MNHEY and CDR2 SMNVEV (reference sequence). The CDR3 loop is CASSPRVGQQFMNTEAFF. The CDR3 DNA sequence: TGTGCCAGCAGTCCCCGAGTGGGACAGCAGTTCATGAACACTGAAGCTTTCTTT.

The chain combines TRBV19 with TRBJ2-4; tentatively, D is TRBD1 (6 bases). Germline CDR1 reads LNHDA; CDR2 reads SQIVND (reference sequence). V lost 5 bases to trimming and J lost 3 bases, with 14 bases between them. There are 15 residues in the CDR3. This CDR3 is CASSSKQGFKNIQYF. The CDR3 DNA follows: TGTGCCAGTAGTTCAAAACAGGGATTCAAAAACATTCAGTACTTC.